These 32 T cell receptor beta chains share one sample of origin, sequenced in a study of blood T cells in healthy people across ages. Sample-barcoded 5' priming and a J-beta primer mix drove a second PCR of roughly 7 to 11 cycles. TCRdb independently ran MiXCR on the 5' RACE reads; one entry per CDR3 protein. Of approximately 790,000 distinct CDR3 sequences in the sample, roughly 60% were seen once. Sequenced material: blood. The receptors were gathered from a man aged 25 to 40 in good health.

The chain recombines TRBV20-1 with TRBJ2-7, with TRBD2 matching 15 bases. The J call is doubtful: the DNA matches TRBJ2-4 better. CDR1 DFQATT and CDR2 SNEGSKA come from the germline V gene (reference sequence). The CDR3 totals 17 residues. The CDR3 DNA sequence: TGCAGTGTCACCCCGGGACTAGCGGGAGGAGCCAAAAACATTCAGTACTTC. Translated, it gives CSVTPGLAGGAKNIQYF.

This clonotype was counted a few times. The genes are TRBV6-2 or TRBV6-3 and TRBJ2-5; TRBD1 agrees at 9 bases. Trimming cost V 8 bases and J 4 bases; bases outside gene matches: 8. CDR1 MNHEY and CDR2 SVGEGT come from the germline V gene. The CDR3 is made up of 14 amino acids. DNA of the CDR3: TGTGCCAGCTCCGAAACGGACAGGGGAGAGACCCAGTACTTC. It codes for CASSETDRGETQYF.

This clonotype was observed once. The V call is TRBV2, the J call TRBJ2-3, with 10 bases that match TRBD2. The CDR3 consists of 17 residues. CDR1 SNHLY and CDR2 FYNNEI come from the germline V gene. J lost 1 base, V lost 2 bases, and 6 bases had no gene match. The CDR3 loop reads CASSERVLAGGTDTQYF. Written as DNA, the CDR3 is TGTGCCAGCAGTGAACGCGTGCTAGCGGGGGGCACAGATACGCAGTATTTT.

V gene TRBV12-3 or TRBV12-4 combines with J gene TRBJ2-3, with D perhaps matching TRBD2 (5 bases). The CDR3 has 16 amino acids. V dropped 0 bases and J dropped 1 base, with 11 bases sitting between them. The CDR3 protein is CASSLAPWGGTDTQYF. For the CDR3, the DNA is TGTGCCAGCAGTTTAGCCCCCTGGGGAGGCACAGATACGCAGTATTTT.

The chain joins TRBV5-1 to TRBJ2-5; no definite D call. The J call is uncertain, as TRBJ2-7 better fits the DNA end. Looked up from germline, CDR1 is SGHRS and CDR2 is YFSETQ. This CDR3 region has 14 residues. CDR3 residues: CASSLVDPWDEQYF. The CDR3 nucleotides read TGCGCCAGCAGCTTGGTAGACCCCTGGGACGAGCAGTACTTC.

This rearrangement joins TRBV29-1 to TRBJ2-5; possibly TRBD1 or TRBD2 for D (5 bases each). CDR3 length: 13 residues. V was pared by 7 bases and J by 0 bases, with 12 bases between. Germline CDR1 reads SQVTM; CDR2 reads ANQGSEA. The CDR3 DNA reads TGCAGCGCCGGGACCTACGACCAAGAGACCCAGTACTTC. Residues: CSAGTYDQETQYF.

The rearrangement uses TRBV6-2 or TRBV6-3 and TRBJ2-5; the D is unclear. The CDR3 is 12 residues long. Per germline, CDR1 MNHEY and CDR2 SVGEGT. V lost 4 bases, J lost 1 base, and 4 bases lay in between. In nucleotides, the CDR3 is TGTGCCAGCAGTTCCTTCCAAGAGACCCAGTACTTC. As protein: CASSSFQETQYF.

V is TRBV5-1 and J is TRBJ2-1; 10 bases match TRBD2. The germline V gene has CDR1 SGHRS and CDR2 YFSETQ. V lost 4 bases and J lost 5; bases outside the gene matches: 6. This CDR3 has 15 amino acids. The CDR3 protein is CASSIKGLADNEQFF. As DNA, the CDR3 is TGCGCCAGCAGCATAAAAGGACTAGCGGACAATGAGCAGTTCTTC.

The chain employs TRBV20-1 and TRBJ1-2, with a tentative D call TRBD1 (5 bases). Germline V gene data show CDR1 as DFQATT and CDR2 as SNEGSKA (reference sequence). This CDR3 spans 16 amino acids. Trimming took off 3 bases at V and 5 bases at J, with 22 bases between the two ends. DNA for the CDR3: TGCAGTGCTAGCTCCCCAGGGTTTATGAAAGAGTATGGCTACACCTTC. Encoded protein: CSASSPGFMKEYGYTF.

The chain carries TRBV2 and TRBJ2-1; D is unresolved. Trimming left V 4 bases short and J 2 bases short, with 3 bases between. In germline, CDR1 is SNHLY, CDR2 FYNNEI. There are 12 residues in the CDR3. This CDR3 is CASSGAYNEQFF. CDR3 sequence (DNA): TGTGCCAGCAGTGGCGCCTACAATGAGCAGTTCTTC.

The chain employs TRBV6-2 or TRBV6-3 and TRBJ1-2; D is possibly TRBD1 (5 bases). V lost 0 bases, J lost 6 bases, and 5 bases lay in between. Germline CDR1 is MNHEY and CDR2 is SVGEGT. This CDR3 contains 12 residues. CDR3 amino acids: CASSYSRDGYTF. CDR3 DNA: TGTGCCAGCAGTTACTCCAGGGATGGCTACACCTTC.

The chain is built from TRBV12-3 or TRBV12-4 and TRBJ2-1; no clear D gene. Trimming stripped 3 bases from V and 13 bases from J, with 13 bases between. The CDR3 consists of 12 residues. The CDR3 reads CASSFDLETQFF. CDR3 in DNA: TGTGCCAGCAGTTTTGACCTAGAGACCCAGTTCTTC.

The genes are TRBV12-3 or TRBV12-4 and TRBJ2-7; the D is unclear. The J call may be wrong; the DNA end is better matched by TRBJ2-5. This CDR3 has 12 residues. CDR3 DNA sequence: TGTGCCAGCAGTGTACCCCCGGTGACCCAGTACTTC. This sequence encodes CASSVPPVTQYF.

The CDR3 here is CASSPTASLSYEQYF. CDR3 in DNA: TGTGCCAGCAGCCCCACGGCAAGTCTCTCCTACGAGCAGTACTTC. The V gene is TRBV7-9, the J gene TRBJ2-7, with D hard to call. V lost 5 bases, J lost 0 bases, and 14 bases lay in between. This CDR3 comprises 15 residues. Germline CDR1 is SEHNR and CDR2 is FQNEAQ (reference sequence).

The chain joins TRBV6-5 to TRBJ1-1; 8 bases match TRBD1. From germline, CDR1 is MNHEY and CDR2 SVGAGI. This CDR3 region has 14 residues. The junction had 9 bases not matched to a gene; V was cut back by 5 bases and J by 7 bases. In DNA, the CDR3 is TGTGCCAGCAGTGGAACTCAGACAGGGGTTGAAGCTTTCTTT. This gives the protein CASSGTQTGVEAFF.

The chain combines TRBV20-1 with TRBJ1-2; D is undetermined. The CDR3 consists of 11 residues. Trimming shortened V by 7 bases and J by 2 bases, and 8 bases separated the two germline ends. Germline V gene data show CDR1 as DFQATT and CDR2 as SNEGSKA (reference sequence). For the CDR3, the DNA is TGCAGTGGCGTCGGAAACTATGGCTACACCTTC. Translated: CSGVGNYGYTF.

The J gene is TRBJ1-2, the V gene TRBV7-2; no firm D call. The germline V gene has CDR1 SGHTA and CDR2 FQGNSA. Trimming pared 3 bases from V and 4 bases from J, leaving 15 bases between. The CDR3 consists of 15 residues. The CDR3 DNA reads as TGTGCCAGCAGCTTTACACCGTTAGGCTTCTATGGCTACACCTTC. It yields the protein CASSFTPLGFYGYTF.

There are a few counts of this clonotype. The J gene is TRBJ2-7, the V gene TRBV12-3 or TRBV12-4; D tentatively reads TRBD1 or TRBD2 (5 bases each). Deletions cut 5 bases from V and 1 base from J, with 12 bases between. The CDR3 loop spans 14 amino acids. The DNA of the CDR3 is TGTGCCAGCAGTCCAGGGAGAAAATCCTACGAGCAGTACTTC. Translated, it gives CASSPGRKSYEQYF.

The rearrangement joins TRBV5-1 to TRBJ2-6; D gene ambiguous. Germline assignment: CDR1 SGHRS and CDR2 YFSETQ. CDR3 size: 16 residues. V lost 1 base to trimming and J lost 0 bases, with 8 bases between them. The CDR3 region has the DNA TGCGCCAGCAGCTTGACGCACAGCTCTGGGGCCAACGTCCTGACTTTC. It yields the protein CASSLTHSSGANVLTF.

The chain links TRBV28 to TRBJ2-1, with 10 positions matching TRBD2. CDR3 size: 18 residues. CDR1 is MDHEN and CDR2 is SYDVKM in the germline V gene. Trimming at V came to 6 bases and at J to 6 bases, leaving 17 bases not matched to a gene. Here the CDR3 DNA reads TGTGCCAGCAGCCCGGACTATTTCATAGCGGGGGGATCCAATGAGCAGTTCTTC. It codes for CASSPDYFIAGGSNEQFF.

The gene calls are TRBV6-2 or TRBV6-3 and TRBJ2-7, with D uncertain. Germline CDR1 and CDR2: MNHEY and SVGEGT. The CDR3 consists of 13 residues. The ends were cut back, 2 bases at V and 7 bases at J, with 12 bases in the middle. CDR3 sequence: CASSYQNRDEQYF. The DNA of the CDR3 is TGTGCCAGCAGTTACCAGAATAGAGATGAGCAGTACTTC.

This chain links TRBV7-2 with TRBJ2-1, with D perhaps matching TRBD2 (5 bases). Trimming cost V 5 bases and J 12 bases, with 14 bases left between them. In germline, CDR1 is SGHTA, CDR2 FQGNSA. The CDR3 contains 12 residues. CDR3 sequence reads: CASSVWTSGQFF. As DNA, the CDR3 is TGTGCCAGCAGCGTATGGACTTCTGGGCAGTTCTTC.

V and J are TRBV6-6 and TRBJ2-1; TRBD1 might be the D (5 bases). Trimming pared 5 bases from V and 2 bases from J, leaving 19 bases between. This CDR3 is 17 amino acids long. CDR1 and CDR2 from the germline V gene are MNHNY and SVGAGI (reference sequence). CDR3 in amino acids: CASSPVGAGIAYNEQFF. Written as DNA, the CDR3 is TGTGCCAGCAGTCCTGTTGGGGCTGGGATTGCCTACAATGAGCAGTTCTTC.

The chain uses TRBV5-1 and TRBJ2-7, with TRBD1 matching over 9 bases. The germline V gene has CDR1 SGHRS and CDR2 YFSETQ. The length of the CDR3 is 15 residues. The V and J ends lost 3 bases and 7 bases, in that order; junction bases with no gene match: 11. The CDR3 DNA follows: TGCGCCAGCAGCTCGTTTGACAGGGGGACAGGGGAGCAGTACTTC. Amino acid sequence: CASSSFDRGTGEQYF.

In this sample, this clonotype turned up a few times. The V call is TRBV10-3, the J call TRBJ2-7; D gene unclear. Trimming stripped 1 base from V and 0 bases from J, with 16 bases between. The CDR3 contains 17 residues. Per germline, CDR1 ENHRY and CDR2 SYGVKD. The CDR3 protein is CAISEYSTGESSYEQYF. The CDR3 coding sequence is TGTGCCATCAGTGAGTACTCCACTGGGGAAAGCTCCTACGAGCAGTACTTC.

The chain couples TRBV27 to TRBJ1-4, with no clear D. V lost 1 base and J lost 1, with 10 bases in between. The V gene's germline CDR1 is MNHEY and CDR2 SMNVEV (reference sequence). The CDR3 covers 16 residues. CDR3 amino acids: CASSLWAGVTNEKLFF. The CDR3 DNA sequence: TGTGCCAGCAGTTTATGGGCAGGCGTAACTAATGAAAAACTGTTTTTT.

V gene TRBV12-3 or TRBV12-4 combines with J gene TRBJ1-4; no clear D. The CDR3 loop spans 15 amino acids. Trimming stripped 6 bases from V and 8 bases from J, with 19 bases between. The CDR3 is CASSPTPVLGEKLFF. The CDR3 DNA is TGTGCCAGCAGCCCGACGCCAGTCCTTGGCGAAAAACTGTTTTTT.

This clonotype came up a few times. This chain connects TRBV4-2 to TRBJ1-2; D not resolved. V dropped 0 bases and J dropped 0 bases, with 5 bases sitting between them. The CDR3 totals 14 residues. Germline V gene sequence: CDR1 LGHNA, CDR2 YNFKEQ. The CDR3 DNA reads as TGTGCCAGCAGCCAAGAATCGGCTAACTATGGCTACACCTTC. Protein sequence: CASSQESANYGYTF.

This clonotype was seen a few times. The gene calls are TRBV9 and TRBJ2-7; possibly TRBD1 for D (6 bases). Per the germline V gene, CDR1 is SGDLS and CDR2 is YYNGEE. The length of the CDR3 is 11 residues. Trimming removed 8 bases from V and 6 bases from J, with 12 bases in between. The CDR3 bases are TGTGCCAGTTCTACAGGGTCCGAGCAGTACTTC. Protein sequence: CASSTGSEQYF. Using reference TRBV9 and TRBJ2-7 for the parts outside the CDR3, the full variable domain is DSGVTQTPKHLITATGQRVTLRCSPRSGDLSVYWYQQSLDQGLQFLIQYYNGEERAKGNILERFSAQQFPDLHSELNLSSLELGDSALYFCASSTGSEQYFGPGTRLTVT.

About this clonotype: One end of the junction does not line up with germline, which may come from a read error. The DNA of the CDR3 is TGTGCCAGCAGTTACTCACGGCTAGCGGGGCCATACAATGAGCAATTCTTC. Amino acids: CASSYSRLAGPYNEQFF. The V gene is TRBV6-2 or TRBV6-3, the J gene TRBJ2-1; TRBD2 matches at 9 bases. The CDR3 runs 17 residues. The germline V gene has CDR1 MNHEY and CDR2 SVGEGT.

This clonotype was picked up a small number of times. V gene TRBV7-2 combines with J gene TRBJ2-1, with TRBD2 matching over 9 bases. The V segment lost 3 bases and the J segment 2 bases; nucleotides outside the gene matches: 2. The CDR3 has 15 amino acids. Germline V gene lookup returns CDR1 SGHTA and CDR2 FQGNSA. CDR3 in DNA: TGTGCCAGCAGCTTGCGACTAGCGGCCTACAATGAGCAGTTCTTC. It yields the protein CASSLRLAAYNEQFF.

This clonotype has a count of ten or more. The CDR3 spells CASSQDPWGRGTQYF. CDR3 sequence (DNA): TGTGCCAGCAGCCAAGACCCTTGGGGGAGGGGTACGCAGTATTTT. The chain couples TRBV4-2 to TRBJ2-3; TRBD2 agrees at 7 bases. Germline V CDR1 and CDR2: LGHNA, YNFKEQ. This CDR3 is 15 amino acids long. The V and J ends lost 0 bases and 8 bases, in that order; junction bases with no gene match: 8.